The entry below describes one T cell receptor (beta chain). The antigen is not known. These data belong to a study of T cells expressing NK-cell markers. Looking at the study overall: Serological testing identified seven of the eight sequenced donors as HCMV-seropositive and one as seronegative. Findings and limits, study-wide: Leadership of the CD3+CD56-NKG2C+ fraction also belonged to these clonotypes in four donors.

This CDR3 spans 15 amino acids. Germline CDR1 and CDR2: SGDLS and YYNGEE. Following a re-call of the 5' RACE reads, TCRdb has one entry per CDR3 protein and lacks DNA. The sample table includes roughly 170,000 distinct CDR3 sequences. The chain employs TRBV9 and TRBJ2-3. The clonotype originates from a woman between 18 and 70 years old in good health. Sequenced input: blood T cells: a sorted CD56 or NKG2C T cell subset, CD4+ or CD8+ T cells, or bulk PBMC T cells (not recorded which). The CDR3: CASSVSAPSTDTQYF.